A single sample is the source of the 24 T cell receptor beta chains below, sequenced in a study of blood T cell repertoires in COVID-19. TCRdb's table, derived via immunoSEQ multiplex PCR, lists solely in-frame clones and lacks some. The profile covers 200,000 or so clones, with under 90% appearing a single time and 1.8% taken by the ten largest. The source material was PBMCs or T cells enriched from blood (not recorded which). The source of these receptors is a man in his sixties who had recovered from COVID-19.

This sequence joins TRBV30 and TRBJ2-5; 8 bases match TRBD2. V trimming: 0 bases; J trimming: 1 base; junction bases outside the gene matches: 13. Germline lookup yields CDR1 GTSNPN and CDR2 SVGIG (reference sequence). The CDR3 loop spans 18 amino acids. Here the CDR3 DNA reads TGTGCCTGGAGTGTATCTCGGGGGGGCGTTTCCTCCCAAGAGACCCAGTACTTC. Protein sequence: CAWSVSRGGVSSQETQYF.

The chain combines TRBV6-5 with TRBJ1-3; the D gene is possibly TRBD1 (6 bases). Trimming took off 0 bases at V and 2 bases at J, with 11 bases between the two ends. CDR1 and CDR2 from the germline V gene are MNHEY and SVGAGI. This CDR3 is 16 amino acids long. The CDR3 coding sequence is TGTGCCAGCAGTTACTCGGGGGGGCGGCCTGGAAACACCATATATTTT. Translated: CASSYSGGRPGNTIYF.

The chain uses TRBV6-1 and TRBJ1-5; D is possibly TRBD1 (5 bases). The V and J ends lost 8 bases and 5 bases respectively, with 16 bases between them. CDR3 length equals 14 residues. Germline CDR1 MNHNS, CDR2 SASEGT. The CDR3 loop reads CASGGGQADQPQHF. The CDR3, as DNA: TGTGCCAGCGGGGGAGGGCAGGCGGATCAGCCCCAGCATTTT.

This chain connects TRBV6-5 to TRBJ1-6; 7 positions agree with TRBD1. The CDR3 length is 16 residues. V lost 2 bases to trimming and J lost 7 bases; unmatched junction nucleotides: 8. Germline V lookup: CDR1 MNHEY, CDR2 SVGAGI. The CDR3 DNA sequence: TGTGCCAGCAGTTACCCGAAGCCAGGGGGAAATTCACCCCTCCACTTT. Residues: CASSYPKPGGNSPLHF.

The chain has TRBV7-3 and TRBJ2-1; 9 nucleotides agree with TRBD1. CDR1 and CDR2 (germline): SGHTA, FQGTGA. This CDR3 comprises 15 residues. The junction had 6 bases not matched to a gene; V was cut back by 0 bases and J by 9 bases. The CDR3 region is CASSLTGGQGTEQFF. In nucleotides, the CDR3 is TGTGCCAGCAGCTTAACGGGGGGACAGGGCACTGAGCAGTTCTTC.

V usage is TRBV5-4 and J usage is TRBJ2-2, with 13 bases matching TRBD2. The CDR3 loop spans 17 amino acids. V lost 4 bases to trimming and J lost 4 bases; unmatched junction nucleotides: 7. CDR1 and CDR2 (germline): SGHNT, YYREEE (reference sequence). This chain's CDR3 is CASSRTSGGPATGELFF. For the CDR3, the DNA is TGTGCCAGCAGCAGGACTAGCGGGGGCCCGGCCACCGGGGAGCTGTTTTTT.

The V call is TRBV5-1, the J call TRBJ1-1; perhaps TRBD1 as D (6 bases). Germline V CDR1 and CDR2: SGHRS, YFSETQ. The CDR3 sequence is 15 residues long. V dropped 6 bases and J dropped 4 bases, with 19 bases sitting between them. In DNA form, the CDR3 reads TGCGCCAGCATGGCGACAACGGTGGGGGCCACTGAAGCTTTCTTT. Translated: CASMATTVGATEAFF.

The rearrangement joins TRBV5-1 to TRBJ2-4, with 9 bases that match TRBD1. This CDR3 has 16 residues. V was pared by 0 bases and J by 0 bases, with 1 base of the junction left unmatched. CDR1 and CDR2 from the germline V gene are SGHRS and YFSETQ. CDR3 amino acids: CASSLAGQGAKNIQYF. For the CDR3, the DNA is TGCGCCAGCAGCTTGGCGGGACAGGGAGCCAAAAACATTCAGTACTTC.

The rearrangement joins TRBV5-4 to TRBJ1-2, with D hard to call. This CDR3 is built from 15 residues. Germline CDR1 reads SGHNT; CDR2 reads YYREEE (reference sequence). Trimming removed 0 bases from V and 0 bases from J, with 9 bases in between. The CDR3 sequence is CASSLAETPNYGYTF. The CDR3 DNA is TGTGCCAGCAGCTTGGCAGAGACACCTAACTATGGCTACACCTTC.

This clone was seen only once. The rearrangement joins TRBV7-2 to TRBJ1-6; a possible D gene is TRBD1 (5 bases). V lost 1 base and J lost 10, with 17 bases in between. Per the germline V gene, CDR1 is SGHTA and CDR2 is FQGNSA. The CDR3 has 16 amino acids. The CDR3 loop is CASSLVGAGMGSPLHF. For the CDR3, the DNA is TGTGCCAGCAGCTTAGTTGGGGCAGGGATGGGATCACCCCTCCACTTT.

The CDR3 spells CASGLGLTTNEQFF. The CDR3 DNA follows: TGTGCTAGTGGTTTGGGATTGACTACCAATGAGCAGTTCTTC. The chain employs TRBV12-5 and TRBJ2-1; maybe TRBD2 (5 bases). CDR3 length equals 14 residues. V lost 1 base and J 6 bases, leaving 10 bases between the germline ends. CDR1 is LGHNT and CDR2 is FRNRAP in the germline V gene.

The chain links TRBV12-3 or TRBV12-4 to TRBJ2-3, with TRBD1 as a possible D gene (5 bases). The V end lost 4 bases, the J end lost 2 bases, and 7 bases lay between the germline ends. This CDR3 has 13 amino acids. The CDR3 here is CASSSGYTDTQYF. The CDR3 bases are TGTGCCAGCAGTTCAGGGTACACAGATACGCAGTATTTT.

The chain links TRBV3-1 (or the pseudogene TRBV3-2) to TRBJ1-1; D is unclear. The length of the CDR3 is 13 residues. V lost 4 bases and J 0 bases, leaving 6 bases between the germline ends. Germline V gene sequence: CDR1 LGHDT, CDR2 YNNKEL (reference sequence). DNA for the CDR3: TGTGCCAGCAGCCGAACGGTGAACACTGAAGCTTTCTTT. Amino acid sequence: CASSRTVNTEAFF.

The chain links TRBV18 to TRBJ1-2; D possibly corresponds to TRBD1 (5 bases). Germline CDR1 KGHSH, CDR2 LQKENI. Trimming removed 3 bases at V and 4 bases at J, with 15 bases between. The CDR3 consists of 15 residues. In nucleotides, the CDR3 is TGTGCCAGCTCACCCTCGGGGGACGCTAGCTATGGCTACACCTTC. Translating it yields CASSPSGDASYGYTF.

This sequence joins TRBV27 and TRBJ1-1; D might be TRBD1 (6 bases). This CDR3 spans 16 amino acids. Trimming pared 4 bases from V and 1 base from J, leaving 16 bases between. Germline CDR1 is MNHEY and CDR2 is SMNVEV (reference sequence). CDR3 in amino acids: CASSSETGYGNTEAFF. CDR3 in DNA: TGTGCCAGCAGTTCGGAAACAGGGTATGGGAACACTGAAGCTTTCTTT.

This clone has just one count. The genes are TRBV27 and TRBJ1-2; 8 bases agree with TRBD1. Germline CDR1 MNHEY, CDR2 SMNVEV (reference sequence). CDR3 length: 13 amino acids. V lost 8 bases to trimming and J lost 6 bases; unmatched junction nucleotides: 8. The CDR3 nucleotides are TGTGCCAGCGGGGACAGGAGAACAGATGGCTACACCTTC. Its translation: CASGDRRTDGYTF.

The genes are TRBV5-6 and TRBJ2-3, with D possibly matching TRBD1 (6 bases). CDR1 is SGHDT and CDR2 is YYEEEE in the germline V gene. This CDR3 is built from 13 residues. Deletions cut 3 bases from V and 1 base from J, with 6 bases between. CDR3 sequence (DNA): TGTGCCAGCAGCTACAGGGGCACAGATACGCAGTATTTT. Translation: CASSYRGTDTQYF. The variable domain in full, completed from reference TRBV5-6 and TRBJ2-3, reads DAGVTQSPTHLIKTRGQQVTLRCSPKSGHDTVSWYQQALGQGPQFIFQYYEEEERQRGNFPDRFSGHQFPNYSSELNVNALLLGDSALYLCASSYRGTDTQYFGPGTRLTVL.

This chain links TRBV5-5 with TRBJ2-3; tentatively, D is TRBD2 (5 bases). Per germline, CDR1 SGHKS and CDR2 YYEKEE (reference sequence). The V end was cut by 0 bases, the J end by 0 bases, with 8 bases between. The CDR3 length is 15 residues. The DNA of the CDR3 is TGTGCCAGCAGCTTGGTAGCGCATAGCACAGATACGCAGTATTTT. Encoded protein: CASSLVAHSTDTQYF.

J is TRBJ1-2 and V is TRBV5-6; a possible D gene is TRBD1 (6 bases). Trimming stripped 1 base from V and 5 bases from J, with 18 bases between. The CDR3 extends over 16 amino acids. CDR1 and CDR2 from the germline V gene are SGHDT and YYEEEE. In nucleotides, the CDR3 is TGTGCCAGCAGCTTGAGGACAGCGAGTATAAGATATGGCTACACCTTC. It yields the protein CASSLRTASIRYGYTF.

J is TRBJ1-2 and V is TRBV20-1; weak D call: TRBD1 (5 bases). The V end lost 3 bases, the J end lost 4 bases, and 6 bases lay between the germline ends. Per germline, CDR1 DFQATT and CDR2 SNEGSKA (reference sequence). The CDR3 covers 11 residues. The CDR3 region has the DNA TGCAGTGCTAGCGGGGGCTATGGCTACACCTTC. Translated, it gives CSASGGYGYTF.

This chain uses TRBV7-2 with TRBJ1-1; 7 nucleotides match TRBD1. Germline V gene data show CDR1 as SGHTA and CDR2 as FQGNSA. The CDR3 contains 17 residues. The V and J ends lost 1 base and 0 bases, in that order; junction bases with no gene match: 8. The CDR3 DNA reads TGTGCCAGCAGCTTAGGTCTGGGACAGTTGCTGAACACTGAAGCTTTCTTT. Its protein is CASSLGLGQLLNTEAFF. Full variable domain (rest looked up from reference TRBV7-2 and TRBJ1-1): GAGVSQSPSNKVTEKGKDVELRCDPISGHTALYWYRQSLGQGLEFLIYFQGNSAPDKSGLPSDRFSAERTGGSVSTLTIQRTQQEDSAVYLCASSLGLGQLLNTEAFFGQGTRLTVV.

CDR3 sequence: CASSIGTGGETQYF. The CDR3 nucleotides read TGTGCCAGTAGTATCGGGACAGGGGGCGAGACCCAGTACTTC. This rearrangement joins TRBV19 to TRBJ2-5, with 12 bases fitting TRBD1. Trimming cost V 3 bases and J 5 bases; bases outside gene matches: 1. The CDR3 has 14 amino acids. CDR1 is LNHDA and CDR2 is SQIVND in the germline V gene (reference sequence).

This clone was observed a few times. The rearrangement joins TRBV7-9 to TRBJ1-5; TRBD1 matches 7 bases. This CDR3 is built from 15 residues. The ends lost 1 base at V and 0 bases at J; junction bases unmatched: 0. CDR1 is SEHNR, CDR2 FQNEAQ, per germline (reference sequence). In nucleotides, the CDR3 is TGTGCCAGCAGCTTAGGGGACAGTAGCAATCAGCCCCAGCATTTT. The encoded protein is CASSLGDSSNQPQHF.

The count of this clone is one. This chain joins TRBV27 and TRBJ1-6; D is undetermined. The germline V gene encodes CDR1 MNHEY and CDR2 SMNVEV (reference sequence). This CDR3 spans 14 amino acids. V was shortened by 3 bases and J by 7 bases, with 10 bases between the two germline ends. The DNA for the CDR3 is TGTGCCAGCAGTTTTACCACTGTAAATTCACCCCTCCACTTT. This codes for CASSFTTVNSPLHF.